These 15 T cell receptor beta chains share one sample of origin, sequenced in a study of identical twins. TCRdb itself ran the 5' RACE reads through MiXCR, one entry per CDR3 protein. The sample has under 500,000 distinct CDR3 sequences; roughly 13% are singletons. The sample was also linked to a second study, of yellow fever vaccine responses in identical twins.

Sequences were obtained from CD4+ T cells sorted from blood. The receptors were gathered from a woman in her late teens or twenties in good health.

The genes are TRBV14 and TRBJ2-3; D gene unclear. Trimming removed 6 bases at V and 4 bases at J, with 8 bases between. This CDR3 has 12 amino acids. Germline values: CDR1 SGHDN, CDR2 FVKESK. This chain's CDR3 is CASRPGADTQYF. Written as DNA, the CDR3 is TGTGCCAGCAGGCCGGGCGCAGATACGCAGTATTTT.

The rearrangement joins TRBV6-5 to TRBJ1-5; TRBD1 aligns across 7 bases. Germline lookup yields CDR1 MNHEY and CDR2 SVGAGI. CDR3 length: 17 residues. The ends lost 2 bases at V and 0 bases at J; junction bases unmatched: 7. CDR3 bases: TGTGCCAGCAGTTACCCAAGGGACAGTTTTAGCAATCAGCCCCAGCATTTT. This gives the protein CASSYPRDSFSNQPQHF.

This clonotype was seen only a few times. The rearrangement links TRBV7-3 to TRBJ2-1, with a possible D match to TRBD2 (6 bases). V was shortened by 3 bases and J by 5 bases, with 8 bases between the two germline ends. This CDR3 contains 13 residues. The germline V gene encodes CDR1 SGHTA and CDR2 FQGTGA. The CDR3 DNA reads TGTGCCAGCAGCTTTGGAGGGGACAATGAGCAGTTCTTC. It yields the protein CASSFGGDNEQFF.

The V gene is TRBV5-1, the J gene TRBJ2-5, with TRBD2 matching 8 bases. This CDR3 is 14 amino acids long. Germline V gene sequence: CDR1 SGHRS, CDR2 YFSETQ. J was trimmed by 4 bases and V by 2 bases; bases with no gene match: 4. The CDR3 DNA reads TGCGCCAGCAGCTTCTCGGGGGGGCCAGAGACCCAGTACTTC. Translation: CASSFSGGPETQYF.

This clonotype has more than one count but fewer than ten. The J gene is TRBJ1-1, the V gene TRBV20-1, with 10 bases identical to TRBD1. V dropped 5 bases and J dropped 7; count of bases not matched to a gene: 7. The CDR3 spans 13 residues. Germline values: CDR1 DFQATT, CDR2 SNEGSKA (reference sequence). This chain's CDR3 is CSASRQGAVEAFF. DNA for the CDR3: TGCAGTGCTTCTAGACAGGGGGCGGTTGAAGCTTTCTTT.

The chain carries TRBV20-1 and TRBJ2-7; 7 bases are shared with TRBD1. The CDR3 has 14 residues. Germline V gene sequence: CDR1 DFQATT, CDR2 SNEGSKA (reference sequence). After removal of 3 bases from V and 4 bases from J, the junction contained 9 bases not matched to a gene. CDR3 in DNA: TGCAGTGCTAGCTCGCCCAGGGGGACATACGAGCAGTACTTC. Encoded protein: CSASSPRGTYEQYF.

This chain connects TRBV25-1 to TRBJ2-2, with TRBD1 matching over 8 bases. There are 14 residues in the CDR3. J gave up 3 bases and V 4 bases, and 1 base lay outside the gene matches. CDR1 and CDR2 (germline): MGHDK, SYGVNS. The DNA of the CDR3 is TGTGCCAGCAGTGGCAGGGGGCACACCGGGGAGCTGTTTTTT. Protein product: CASSGRGHTGELFF.

The chain is built from TRBV5-1 and TRBJ2-3; tentative D call: TRBD1 (6 bases). V was pared by 0 bases and J by 6 bases, with 23 bases between. Germline V gene lookup returns CDR1 SGHRS and CDR2 YFSETQ. The CDR3 contains 18 residues. The CDR3 DNA follows: TGCGCCAGCAGCTTGGTGGGAAGACAGGTTGCATCCTTCGATACGCAGTATTTT. This sequence encodes CASSLVGRQVASFDTQYF.

Many counts were recorded for this clonotype. The gene calls are TRBV4-2 and TRBJ2-7; the match to TRBD2 covers 11 bases. Per the germline V gene, CDR1 is LGHNA and CDR2 is YNFKEQ. V dropped 1 base and J dropped 12; count of bases not matched to a gene: 14. CDR3 length: 16 amino acids. The CDR3 sequence: CASSQAFGGLADVMYF. CDR3 DNA sequence: TGTGCCAGCAGCCAAGCCTTTGGGGGACTAGCGGACGTGATGTACTTC.

This clonotype has ten or more counts. The rearrangement uses TRBV12-3 or TRBV12-4 and TRBJ2-2, with D perhaps matching TRBD1 or TRBD2 (5 bases each). The CDR3 length is 14 residues. The V end was cut by 5 bases, the J end by 5 bases, with 12 bases between. CDR3 protein: CASSPGRWTGELFF. Written as DNA, the CDR3 is TGTGCCAGCAGTCCAGGGAGATGGACCGGGGAGCTGTTTTTT.

The CDR3 DNA reads as TGTGCCAGCAGTCGTGGAAGGTTGCGGGACCGGGAGACCCAGTACTTC. This gives the protein CASSRGRLRDRETQYF. The V gene is TRBV6-2 or TRBV6-3, the J gene TRBJ2-5; TRBD2 is a possible D gene (6 bases). V shed 5 bases and J shed 5 bases, with 21 bases lying between them. The CDR3 runs to 16 residues. Germline V CDR1 and CDR2: MNHEY, SVGEGT.

The V gene is TRBV6-2 or TRBV6-3, the J gene TRBJ2-1; 8 bases match TRBD2. The CDR3 extends over 15 amino acids. Trimming removed 5 bases from V and 0 bases from J; junction bases left unmatched: 3. In germline, CDR1 is MNHEY, CDR2 SVGEGT. The CDR3 sequence is CASSTGTSSYNEQFF. CDR3 nucleotide sequence: TGTGCCAGCAGTACCGGGACTAGCTCCTACAATGAGCAGTTCTTC.

This chain links TRBV27 with TRBJ2-1; 8 nucleotides line up with TRBD1. The V gene's germline CDR1 is MNHEY and CDR2 SMNVEV (reference sequence). The trim removed 8 bases at V and 7 bases at J, leaving 16 bases unmatched. This CDR3 spans 16 amino acids. CDR3 residues: CASSRRTGLSSNEQFF. The CDR3 DNA is TGTGCCAGCTCCCGGAGGACAGGGCTTTCATCGAATGAGCAGTTCTTC.

The V call is TRBV10-3, the J call TRBJ1-4, with 8 bases identical to TRBD1. Looked up from germline, CDR1 is ENHRY and CDR2 is SYGVKD. V dropped 0 bases and J dropped 8; count of bases not matched to a gene: 5. The CDR3 consists of 15 residues. The CDR3 loop reads CAISESGQGWEKLFF. CDR3 coding DNA: TGTGCCATCAGTGAGTCTGGACAGGGCTGGGAAAAACTGTTTTTT.

The CDR3 DNA reads as TGCGCCAGCAGGACGACTAGCGGAACCTACGAGCAGTACTTC. It codes for CASRTTSGTYEQYF. V and J are TRBV10-2 and TRBJ2-7; 9 positions agree with TRBD2. The germline CDR1 and CDR2 sequences are WSHSY and SAAADI. V shed 6 bases and J 2 bases; nucleotides not matched to a gene: 5. This CDR3 has 14 amino acids.